A single sample gave rise to the 10 T cell receptor beta chains below, sequenced in a study of blood T cell repertoires in COVID-19. The data were produced by immunoSEQ multiplex PCR, yet TCRdb's version contains in-frame clones alone and is incomplete. The sample has about 300,000 clones; 70% to 90% are singletons. The sample was PBMCs or T cells enriched from blood (not recorded which). The receptors were gathered from a man between 25 and 39 years old who had recovered from COVID-19.

The CDR3 here is CASSVASGGTNEQFF. CDR3 nucleotides: TGTGCCAGCAGCGTAGCTAGCGGGGGGACGAATGAGCAGTTCTTC. The rearrangement joins TRBV9 to TRBJ2-1, with 11 bases lining up with TRBD2. Germline CDR1 is SGDLS and CDR2 is YYNGEE. The CDR3 consists of 15 residues. J lost 7 bases, V lost 0 bases, and 3 bases had no gene match.

The chain links TRBV4-1 to TRBJ1-3; TRBD1 matches at 7 bases. Trimming cost V 4 bases and J 4 bases; bases outside gene matches: 13. The germline gives CDR1 MGHRA, CDR2 YSYEKL. The CDR3 sequence is 17 residues long. The DNA for the CDR3 is TGCGCCAGCAGCCGAGGTGGACAAGGGACAGCCGGAAACACCATATATTTT. Translated: CASSRGGQGTAGNTIYF.

The chain combines TRBV7-9 with TRBJ2-3, with 9 positions matching TRBD2. The V gene end was trimmed by 3 bases and the J gene end by 4 bases; junction bases not matched to a gene: 14. CDR3 length: 18 residues. Germline lookup yields CDR1 SEHNR and CDR2 FQNEAQ (reference sequence). For the CDR3, the DNA is TGTGCCAGCAGCTTCAACTCGGGTGGCGGGGGGGCCCCAGATACGCAGTATTTT. Amino acids: CASSFNSGGGGAPDTQYF.

V usage is TRBV6-5 and J usage is TRBJ1-6; 7 bases are a match to TRBD1. Germline trimming cut 7 bases from V and 10 bases from J; bases unmatched to any gene: 7. This CDR3 is built from 13 residues. The germline V gene has CDR1 MNHEY and CDR2 SVGAGI. CDR3 coding DNA: TGTGCCAGCAACAGACAGGGAAACTCACCCCTCCACTTT. It translates to CASNRQGNSPLHF.

This clone was counted ten times or more. This chain links TRBV6-6 with TRBJ2-2; 12 bases agree with TRBD2. The CDR3 consists of 17 residues. Germline-derived CDR1 and CDR2 are MNHNY and SVGAGI (reference sequence). Unmatched junction bases numbered 9, after V lost 5 bases and J lost 5 bases. CDR3 coding DNA: TGTGCCAGCAGTCTGCTAGCGGGGGGGCCGGGTACCGGGGAGCTGTTTTTT. Encoded protein: CASSLLAGGPGTGELFF.

The table lists this clone with a count of one. The rearrangement links TRBV5-6 to TRBJ1-2; tentatively, D is TRBD1 (5 bases). Germline CDR1 is SGHDT and CDR2 is YYEEEE. The CDR3 consists of 15 residues. V dropped 1 base and J dropped 1 base, with 11 bases sitting between them. DNA of the CDR3: TGTGCCAGCAGCTTGATTGGACAACATAACTATGGCTACACCTTC. Encoded protein: CASSLIGQHNYGYTF.

V is TRBV3-1 (or the pseudogene TRBV3-2) and J is TRBJ1-6, with 11 positions matching TRBD1. V dropped 0 bases and J dropped 3; count of bases not matched to a gene: 4. The CDR3 is 18 amino acids. Germline loops: CDR1 LGHDT, CDR2 YNNKEL (reference sequence). The CDR3 protein is CASSQDYGTGGYNSPLHF. Here the CDR3 DNA reads TGTGCCAGCAGCCAAGATTATGGGACAGGGGGCTATAATTCACCCCTCCACTTT.

The chain combines TRBV19 with TRBJ1-4, with D possibly TRBD1 on 5 matching bases. The CDR3 totals 16 residues. Per germline, CDR1 LNHDA and CDR2 SQIVND (reference sequence). V was cut by 3 bases and J by 7 bases, with 18 bases left in between. As DNA, the CDR3 is TGTGCCAGTAGTATGGGCGGACGATCCGGGGGTGAAAAACTGTTTTTT. Its translation is CASSMGGRSGGEKLFF.

CDR3 DNA sequence: TGTGCCATCAGCGAAACTAGACAGGGTGGCTACACCTTC. It is translated as CAISETRQGGYTF. J is TRBJ1-2 and V is TRBV10-3, with TRBD1 matching 7 bases. The V gene's germline CDR1 is ENHRY and CDR2 SYGVKD. The CDR3 consists of 13 residues. J gave up 7 bases and V 6 bases, and 8 bases lay outside the gene matches.

This sequence joins TRBV19 and TRBJ2-1; 10 nucleotides align to TRBD2. Germline trimming cut 6 bases from V and 7 bases from J; bases unmatched to any gene: 12. CDR1 and CDR2 from the germline V gene are LNHDA and SQIVND (reference sequence). CDR3 length equals 16 residues. DNA of the CDR3: TGTGCCAGTAGCCTGCCGAGCGGGGGGGCCAAAAATGAGCAGTTCTTC. Translation gives CASSLPSGGAKNEQFF.